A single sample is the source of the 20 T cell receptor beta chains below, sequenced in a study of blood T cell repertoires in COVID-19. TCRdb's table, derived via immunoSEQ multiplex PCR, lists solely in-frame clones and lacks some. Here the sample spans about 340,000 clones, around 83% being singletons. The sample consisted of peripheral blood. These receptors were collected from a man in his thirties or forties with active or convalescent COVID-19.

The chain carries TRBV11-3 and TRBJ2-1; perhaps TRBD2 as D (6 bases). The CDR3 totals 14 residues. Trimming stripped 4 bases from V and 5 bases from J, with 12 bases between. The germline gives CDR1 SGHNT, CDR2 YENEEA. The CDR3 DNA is TGTGCCAGCAGCTCGGGACTTTCAAACAATGAGCAGTTCTTC. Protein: CASSSGLSNNEQFF.

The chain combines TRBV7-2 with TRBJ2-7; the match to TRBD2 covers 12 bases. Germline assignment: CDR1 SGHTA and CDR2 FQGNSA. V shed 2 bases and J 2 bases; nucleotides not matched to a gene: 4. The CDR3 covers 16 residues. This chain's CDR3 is CASSLTPSGRAYEQYF. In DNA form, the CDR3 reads TGTGCCAGCAGCTTAACTCCTAGCGGGAGGGCCTACGAGCAGTACTTC. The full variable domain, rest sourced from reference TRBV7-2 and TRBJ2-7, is GAGVSQSPSNKVTEKGKDVELRCDPISGHTALYWYRQSLGQGLEFLIYFQGNSAPDKSGLPSDRFSAERTGGSVSTLTIQRTQQEDSAVYLCASSLTPSGRAYEQYFGPGTRLTVT.

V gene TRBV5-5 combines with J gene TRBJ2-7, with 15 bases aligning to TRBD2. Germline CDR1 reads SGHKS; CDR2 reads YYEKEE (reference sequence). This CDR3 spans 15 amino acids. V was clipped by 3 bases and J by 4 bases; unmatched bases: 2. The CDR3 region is CASSWGLAGGYEQYF. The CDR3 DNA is TGTGCCAGCAGCTGGGGACTAGCGGGAGGTTACGAGCAGTACTTC.

CDR3: CSVAGTSGLSSYNEQFF. The CDR3, as DNA: TGCAGCGTGGCCGGGACTAGCGGCTTAAGCTCCTACAATGAGCAGTTCTTC. The chain joins TRBV29-1 to TRBJ2-1, with TRBD2 identical over 11 bases. J gave up 0 bases and V 6 bases, and 10 bases lay outside the gene matches. Per the germline V gene, CDR1 is SQVTM and CDR2 is ANQGSEA. The CDR3 spans 17 residues.

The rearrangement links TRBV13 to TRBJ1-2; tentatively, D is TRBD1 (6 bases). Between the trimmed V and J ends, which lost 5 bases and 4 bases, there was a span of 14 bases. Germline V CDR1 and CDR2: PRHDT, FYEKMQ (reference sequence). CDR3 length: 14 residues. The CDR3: CASSTPAGAYGYTF. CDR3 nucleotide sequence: TGTGCCAGCAGCACTCCCGCAGGGGCCTATGGCTACACCTTC.

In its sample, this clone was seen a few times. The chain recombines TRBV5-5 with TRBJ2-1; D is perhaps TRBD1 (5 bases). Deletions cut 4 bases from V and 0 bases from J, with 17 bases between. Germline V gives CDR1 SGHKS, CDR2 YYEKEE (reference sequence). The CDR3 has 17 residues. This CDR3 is CASSPELGRSSYNEQFF. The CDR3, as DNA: TGTGCCAGCAGCCCGGAGCTGGGGCGGAGCTCCTACAATGAGCAGTTCTTC. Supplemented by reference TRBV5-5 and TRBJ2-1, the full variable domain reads DAGVTQSPTHLIKTRGQQVTLRCSPISGHKSVSWYQQVLGQGPQFIFQYYEKEERGRGNFPDRFSARQFPNYSSELNVNALLLGDSALYLCASSPELGRSSYNEQFFGPGTRLTVL.

This CDR3 reads CATSRSETGPGYTF. In nucleotides, the CDR3 is TGTGCCACCAGCAGATCGGAGACAGGGCCTGGCTACACCTTC. The rearrangement joins TRBV15 to TRBJ1-2; 7 bases fit TRBD1. This CDR3 is built from 14 residues. Germline CDR1 is LNHNV and CDR2 is YYDKDF (reference sequence). J was trimmed by 7 bases and V by 2 bases; bases with no gene match: 7.

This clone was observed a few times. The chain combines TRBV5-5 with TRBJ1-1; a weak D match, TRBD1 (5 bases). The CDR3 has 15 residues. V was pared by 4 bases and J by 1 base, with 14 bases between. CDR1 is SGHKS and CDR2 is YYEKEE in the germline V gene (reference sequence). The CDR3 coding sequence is TGTGCCAGCAGCCGACGGGGGATAGGGAACACTGAAGCTTTCTTT. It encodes CASSRRGIGNTEAFF.

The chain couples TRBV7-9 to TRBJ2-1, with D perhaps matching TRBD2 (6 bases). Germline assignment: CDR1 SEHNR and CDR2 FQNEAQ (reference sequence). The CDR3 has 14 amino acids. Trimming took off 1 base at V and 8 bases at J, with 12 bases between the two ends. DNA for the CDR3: TGTGCCAGCAGCTTAGAGGTCAGGGAGGATGAGCAGTTCTTC. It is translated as CASSLEVREDEQFF.

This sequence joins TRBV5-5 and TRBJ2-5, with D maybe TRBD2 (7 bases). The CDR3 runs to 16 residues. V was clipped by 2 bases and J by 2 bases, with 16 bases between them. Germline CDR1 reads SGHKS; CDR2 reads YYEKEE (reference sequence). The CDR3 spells CASSFSGGDTQETQYF. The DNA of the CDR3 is TGTGCCAGCAGCTTCTCTGGGGGGGACACTCAAGAGACCCAGTACTTC.

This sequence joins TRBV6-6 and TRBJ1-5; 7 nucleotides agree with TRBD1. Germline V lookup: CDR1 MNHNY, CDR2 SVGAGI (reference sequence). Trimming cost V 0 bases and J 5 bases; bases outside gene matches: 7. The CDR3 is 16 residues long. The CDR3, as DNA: TGTGCCAGCAGTTACTCCCAGGGGGTTTGGGATCAGCCCCAGCATTTT. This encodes CASSYSQGVWDQPQHF.

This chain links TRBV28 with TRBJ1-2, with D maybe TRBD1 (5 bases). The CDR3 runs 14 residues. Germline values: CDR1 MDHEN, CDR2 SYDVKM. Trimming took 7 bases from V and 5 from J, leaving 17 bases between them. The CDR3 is CASTLSGAVYGYTF. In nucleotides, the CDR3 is TGTGCCAGCACCCTGTCTGGGGCTGTTTATGGCTACACCTTC.

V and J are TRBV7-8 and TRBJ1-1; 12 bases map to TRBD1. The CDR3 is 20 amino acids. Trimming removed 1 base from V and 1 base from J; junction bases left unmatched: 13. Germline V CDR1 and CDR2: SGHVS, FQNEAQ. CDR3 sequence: CASSLGVVFGTGGRNTEAFF. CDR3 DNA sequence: TGTGCCAGCAGCTTAGGCGTGGTGTTCGGGACAGGGGGCAGGAACACTGAAGCTTTCTTT.

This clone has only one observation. This chain's CDR3 is CASSSDRTNQPQHF. Here the CDR3 DNA reads TGTGCCAGCAGCTCAGACAGGACTAATCAGCCCCAGCATTTT. The gene calls are TRBV7-2 and TRBJ1-5; a possible D gene is TRBD1 (6 bases). The germline V gene has CDR1 SGHTA and CDR2 FQGNSA. V lost 4 bases, J lost 4 bases, and 11 bases lay in between. The CDR3 is 14 amino acids.

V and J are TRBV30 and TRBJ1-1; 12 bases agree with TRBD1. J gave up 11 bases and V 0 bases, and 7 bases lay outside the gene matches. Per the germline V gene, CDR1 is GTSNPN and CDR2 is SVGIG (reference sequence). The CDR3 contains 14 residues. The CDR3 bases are TGTGCCTGGAGTGTAAGGGGGACAGGGGGCGCCGCTTTCTTT. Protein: CAWSVRGTGGAAFF.

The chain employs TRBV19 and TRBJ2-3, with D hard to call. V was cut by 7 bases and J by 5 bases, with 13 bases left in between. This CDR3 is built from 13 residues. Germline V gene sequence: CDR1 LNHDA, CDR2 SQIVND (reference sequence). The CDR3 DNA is TGTGCCAGTACCAATGGAGTAAGAGATACGCAGTATTTT. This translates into CASTNGVRDTQYF.

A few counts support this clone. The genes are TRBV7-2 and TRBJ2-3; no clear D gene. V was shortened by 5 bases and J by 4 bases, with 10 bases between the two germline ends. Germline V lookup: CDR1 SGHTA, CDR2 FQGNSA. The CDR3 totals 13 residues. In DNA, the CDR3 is TGTGCCAGCAGCCGAGAGGTGGCAGATACGCAGTATTTT. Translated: CASSREVADTQYF. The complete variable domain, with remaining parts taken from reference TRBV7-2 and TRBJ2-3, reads GAGVSQSPSNKVTEKGKDVELRCDPISGHTALYWYRQSLGQGLEFLIYFQGNSAPDKSGLPSDRFSAERTGGSVSTLTIQRTQQEDSAVYLCASSREVADTQYFGPGTRLTVL.

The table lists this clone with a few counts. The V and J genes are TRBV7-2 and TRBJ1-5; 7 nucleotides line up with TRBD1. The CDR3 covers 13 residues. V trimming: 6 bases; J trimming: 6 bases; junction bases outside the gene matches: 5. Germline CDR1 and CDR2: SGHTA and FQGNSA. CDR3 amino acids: CASRAGGSQPQHF. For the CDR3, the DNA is TGTGCCAGCAGGGCAGGGGGTAGTCAGCCCCAGCATTTT.

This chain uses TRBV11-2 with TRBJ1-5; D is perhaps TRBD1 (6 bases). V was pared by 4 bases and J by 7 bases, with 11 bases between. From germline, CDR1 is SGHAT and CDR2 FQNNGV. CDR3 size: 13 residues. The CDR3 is CASSSGGDQPQHF. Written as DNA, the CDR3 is TGTGCCAGCAGCTCGGGGGGCGACCAGCCCCAGCATTTT. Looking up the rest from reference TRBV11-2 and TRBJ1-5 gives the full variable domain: EAGVAQSPRYKIIEKRQSVAFWCNPISGHATLYWYQQILGQGPKLLIQFQNNGVVDDSQLPKDRFSAERLKGVDSTLKIQPAKLEDSAVYLCASSSGGDQPQHFGDGTRLSIL.

CDR3 DNA: TGTGCCAGCAGCCCTGGACTAGCGGAGGAGACCCAGTACTTC. The encoded protein is CASSPGLAEETQYF. This chain connects TRBV5-5 to TRBJ2-5; TRBD2 matches at 10 bases. V shed 4 bases, J shed 5 bases, and the junction held 5 bases outside the gene matches. From germline, CDR1 is SGHKS and CDR2 YYEKEE (reference sequence). The CDR3 runs to 14 residues. Full variable domain (outside the CDR3, taken from reference TRBV5-5 and TRBJ2-5): DAGVTQSPTHLIKTRGQQVTLRCSPISGHKSVSWYQQVLGQGPQFIFQYYEKEERGRGNFPDRFSARQFPNYSSELNVNALLLGDSALYLCASSPGLAEETQYFGPGTRLLVL.